A selection of T cell receptor beta chains follows, all from one sample in a study of response to subunit inactivated influenza vaccine. MiXCR was run by TCRdb on the RT-PCR reads, yielding one entry per CDR3 protein. This repertoire shows more than 500,000 distinct CDR3 sequences, approximately 11% found once; its top ten account for more than 9.5%. These data also featured in a second study, about T cells expressing NK-cell markers.

This sample comprised PBMCs from blood, obtained on the day of vaccination. These receptors originate from a man between 45 and 60 years old who received an inactivated influenza vaccine. The CDR3 runs from the conserved cysteine through the conserved F or W. The D gene is left open where the match is weak. For some rows the clone size is stated as once, few or many, or as a class when expanded; others skip it.

DNA	CDR3	D	V	J	length	size
TGTGCCAGCAGCTTCCCCAAAGGGGGCCAGGTAATGTCCTACAATGAGCAGTTCTTC	CASSFPKGGQVMSYNEQFF	TRBD1	TRBV11-2	TRBJ2-1	19	-
TGTGCCAGCAGCTTAGGGGCCGCGAGATCAGATACGCAGTATTTT	CASSLGAARSDTQYF	-	TRBV11-2	TRBJ2-3	15	-
TGTGCCAGCAGCCATCTCTTGACAGGGGGCACTGAAGCTTTCTTT	CASSHLLTGGTEAFF	TRBD1	TRBV14	TRBJ1-1	15	-
TGTGCCAGCAGCTTACTCCCCCCGAGCGGGCCCACAGATACGCAGTATTTT	CASSLLPPSGPTDTQYF	-	TRBV7-3	TRBJ2-3	17	many
TGTGCCAGCAGCCGCCGGGACTCTAACACCGGGGAGCTGTTTTTT	CASSRRDSNTGELFF	-	TRBV27	TRBJ2-2	15	-
TGCGCCAGCAGTGCCGGGAACGCATGGACAGATACGCAGTATTTT	CASSAGNAWTDTQYF	-	TRBV5-1	TRBJ2-3	15	few
TGTGCCAGCAGCCCGGGACAGACCTCCTACGAGCAGTACTTC	CASSPGQTSYEQYF	TRBD1	TRBV6-2/TRBV6-3	TRBJ2-7	14	many
TGCAGCGTTCTTGAAGGGAACTCCCCCTCTGGGGCCAACGTCCTGACTTTC	CSVLEGNSPSGANVLTF	-	TRBV29-1	TRBJ2-6	17	-
TGTGCCAGCAGTCCGTGGACAGGGCAAACTGAAGCTTTCTTT	CASSPWTGQTEAFF	TRBD1	TRBV27	TRBJ1-1	14	few
TGTGCCAGCAGTCCAATTACTAGCGGGAACAGGATCGGGGAGCTGTTTTTT	CASSPITSGNRIGELFF	TRBD2	TRBV12-3/TRBV12-4	TRBJ2-2	17	few
TGCAGTGCCCGGCTAGCAGGCAAAAACATTCAGTACTTC	CSARLAGKNIQYF	-	TRBV20-1	TRBJ2-4	13	few
TGCAGTGCTAGGAACGGAGGGTCAACTAATGAAAAACTGTTTTTT	CSARNGGSTNEKLFF	-	TRBV20-1	TRBJ1-4	15	-
TGCAGTGCTAGAGATTACCGGCGTCCGGGCTCCTACAATGAGCAGTTCTTC	CSARDYRRPGSYNEQFF	-	TRBV20-1	TRBJ2-1	17	-
TGTGCCAGCAGCGGATGGAGCGCAGATACGCAGTATTTT	CASSGWSADTQYF	-	TRBV12-3/TRBV12-4	TRBJ2-3	13	few
TGCGCCAGCAGCTTTACTAGCGGGAGAGAAGCCAGGGATACGCAGTATTTT	CASSFTSGREARDTQYF	TRBD2	TRBV5-1	TRBJ2-3	17	few
TGCGCCAGCAGCTTGGGAGGGCTCGAGGTGGAGACCCAGTACTTC	CASSLGGLEVETQYF	-	TRBV5-1	TRBJ2-5	15	-
TGCGCCAGCAGCCAAGATAGGGGGGGCGGCGATACGCAGTATTTT	CASSQDRGGGDTQYF	-	TRBV4-3	TRBJ2-3	15	-
TGTGCCAGCAGCTTGGGGGGCAGCGGTTCACCCCTCCACTTT	CASSLGGSGSPLHF	-	TRBV7-2	TRBJ1-6	14	many
TGTGCCACCAGTGGGCTCGGCCAGGGTGTCAATGAGCAGTTCTTC	CATSGLGQGVNEQFF	-	TRBV24-1	TRBJ2-1	15	-
TGCAGTGCTTTATCGACAGGGGGGTTAAACGAGCAGTACTTC	CSALSTGGLNEQYF	TRBD1	TRBV20-1	TRBJ2-7	14	-
TGTGCCAGCAGGACTAGCGGGAGGGCCCCAGATACGCAGTATTTT	CASRTSGRAPDTQYF	TRBD2	TRBV6-1	TRBJ2-3	15	few
TGCGCCAGCAGCCCCGGACAGGAGACCTATGGCTACACCTTC	CASSPGQETYGYTF	TRBD1	TRBV5-1	TRBJ1-2	14	few
TGTGCCAGCAGTTTACAGGCTAGCGAGCAGTACTTC	CASSLQASEQYF	-	TRBV28	TRBJ2-7	12	many